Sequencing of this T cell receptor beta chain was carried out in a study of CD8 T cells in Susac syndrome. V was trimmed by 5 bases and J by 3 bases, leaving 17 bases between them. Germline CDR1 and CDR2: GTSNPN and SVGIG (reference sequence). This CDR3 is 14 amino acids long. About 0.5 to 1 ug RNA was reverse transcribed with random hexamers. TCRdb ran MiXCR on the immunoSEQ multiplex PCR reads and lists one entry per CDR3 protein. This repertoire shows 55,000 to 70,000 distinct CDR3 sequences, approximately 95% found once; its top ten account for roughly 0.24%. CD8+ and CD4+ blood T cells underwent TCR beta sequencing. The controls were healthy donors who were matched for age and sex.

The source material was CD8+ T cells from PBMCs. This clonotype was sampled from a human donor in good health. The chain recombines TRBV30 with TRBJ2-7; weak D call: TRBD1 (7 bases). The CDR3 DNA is TGTGCCTGGTCGCGGGACAGCCTTGTCTACGAGCAGTACTTC. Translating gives CAWSRDSLVYEQYF.